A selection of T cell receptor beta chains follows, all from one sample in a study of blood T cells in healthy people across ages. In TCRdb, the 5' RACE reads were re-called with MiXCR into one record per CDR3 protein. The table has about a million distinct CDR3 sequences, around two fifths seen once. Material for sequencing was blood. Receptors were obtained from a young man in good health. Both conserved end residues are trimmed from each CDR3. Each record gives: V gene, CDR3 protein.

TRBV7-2	ASSFSYNQPQH
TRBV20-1	SAREDYGSGYT
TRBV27	ASSPTGGSNEKLF
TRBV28	ASSQLAGVGYNEQF
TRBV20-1	SARVGFYSNQPQH
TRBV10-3	AIGLYEQF
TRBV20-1	SAIGQGSNEQF
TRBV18	ASAPEAYGYT
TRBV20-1	SAIRPGQTSYGYT
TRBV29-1	SVLRTSGGARYTDTQY
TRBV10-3	AISRTGGNQPQH
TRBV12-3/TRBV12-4	ASSLRIDEKLF
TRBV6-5	ASSYVAGANYGYT
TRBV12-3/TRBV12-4	ASSLDGSNYGYT
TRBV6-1	ASSDRKYNEQY
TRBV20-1	SARRQGALSNQPQH
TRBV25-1	ASSESEETQY
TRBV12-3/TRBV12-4	ASSFFVSLLEQY
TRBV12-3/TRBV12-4	ASSLQLGVYEQY
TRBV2	ASSEGRAGTGELF
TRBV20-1	SASDGGYGYT
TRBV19	ACGGGIGHTDTQY
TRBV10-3	AISETGSGDGNEQY
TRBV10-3	ATALGRNTGELF
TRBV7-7	ASSEDGEYNEQF
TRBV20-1	SALTRSDTQY
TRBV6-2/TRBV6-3	ASGFRGYSYEQY
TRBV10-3	AISGSGRGETQY
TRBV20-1	STYTPNYGYT